Listed here are 18 T cell receptor beta chains from one sample, sequenced in a study of cytomegalovirus exposure and HLA in healthy donors. The primer mix had 60 Vbeta and 13 Jbeta primers. The assay was immunoSEQ multiplex PCR, and TCRdb's table has in-frame clones only and misses some. In the table there are around 120,000 clones, about four fifths of which are singletons. Sample: PBMCs. These receptors came from a female donor in good health and CMV-seropositive.

The genes are TRBV6-5 and TRBJ1-6, with D maybe TRBD1 (6 bases). V lost 0 bases to trimming and J lost 4 bases, with 10 bases between them. Germline loops: CDR1 MNHEY, CDR2 SVGAGI. The CDR3 spans 16 residues. CDR3 in DNA: TGTGCCAGCAGTTACTCCCTGACAGGTTATAATTCACCCCTCCACTTT. Protein sequence: CASSYSLTGYNSPLHF.

The rearrangement links TRBV7-2 to TRBJ1-5; TRBD1 aligns across 7 bases. The CDR3 is made up of 18 amino acids. Germline assignment: CDR1 SGHTA and CDR2 FQGNSA. Trimming cost V 5 bases and J 0 bases; bases outside gene matches: 13. In DNA, the CDR3 is TGTGCCAGCAGCATCACAGGGGTTAGCGTTTATAGCAATCAGCCCCAGCATTTT. Encoded protein: CASSITGVSVYSNQPQHF. Variable domain in full (rest from reference TRBV7-2 and TRBJ1-5): GAGVSQSPSNKVTEKGKDVELRCDPISGHTALYWYRQSLGQGLEFLIYFQGNSAPDKSGLPSDRFSAERTGGSVSTLTIQRTQQEDSAVYLCASSITGVSVYSNQPQHFGDGTRLSIL.

This clone was picked up one time. J is TRBJ2-3 and V is TRBV25-1; D perhaps matches TRBD2 (6 bases). Germline lookup yields CDR1 MGHDK and CDR2 SYGVNS. Trimming shortened V by 3 bases and J by 2 bases, and 12 bases separated the two germline ends. CDR3 length: 15 residues. CDR3 sequence reads: CASSEGGAPTDTQYF. CDR3 sequence (DNA): TGTGCCAGCAGTGAGGGCGGGGCCCCCACAGATACGCAGTATTTT.

V and J are TRBV2 and TRBJ2-2; unclear D gene. V dropped 1 base and J dropped 0 bases, with 6 bases sitting between them. The CDR3 contains 15 residues. Per germline, CDR1 SNHLY and CDR2 FYNNEI. CDR3 in DNA: TGTGCCAGCAGTGAAGGGCTCTCGAACACCGGGGAGCTGTTTTTT. Translation gives CASSEGLSNTGELFF.

The chain carries TRBV5-1 and TRBJ2-5, with 11 bases fitting TRBD2. After removal of 4 bases from V and 4 bases from J, the junction contained 9 bases not matched to a gene. The CDR3 is made up of 16 amino acids. Germline CDR1 reads SGHRS; CDR2 reads YFSETQ. The CDR3 sequence is CASSPGGSGGAETQYF. In nucleotides, the CDR3 is TGCGCCAGCAGCCCCGGCGGTAGCGGGGGGGCAGAGACCCAGTACTTC.

V is TRBV18 and J is TRBJ2-1; 13 positions agree with TRBD2. The germline V gene encodes CDR1 KGHSH and CDR2 LQKENI. The V gene end was trimmed by 6 bases and the J gene end by 8 bases; junction bases not matched to a gene: 10. This CDR3 region has 16 residues. Here the CDR3 DNA reads TGTGCCAGCTCCACGGGACTAGCGGGGTCTATGTATGAGCAGTTCTTC. Its protein is CASSTGLAGSMYEQFF.

The chain is built from TRBV5-1 and TRBJ2-1, with 7 bases lining up with TRBD1. This CDR3 contains 13 residues. V lost 4 bases to trimming and J lost 6 bases; unmatched junction nucleotides: 4. CDR1 SGHRS and CDR2 YFSETQ come from the germline V gene. In DNA form, the CDR3 reads TGCGCCAGCAGCCCCGGGACAGCCAATGAGCAGTTCTTC. Translation gives CASSPGTANEQFF.

The chain is built from TRBV7-8 and TRBJ1-1; 9 nucleotides line up with TRBD1. Trimming removed 5 bases from V and 6 bases from J; junction bases left unmatched: 7. Germline loops: CDR1 SGHVS, CDR2 FQNEAQ. CDR3 length equals 14 residues. CDR3 residues: CASSETGGAAEAFF. The CDR3, as DNA: TGTGCCAGCAGCGAAACAGGGGGCGCCGCTGAAGCTTTCTTT.

The chain joins TRBV5-4 to TRBJ2-3; 8 bases match TRBD2. This CDR3 is 16 amino acids long. V shed 6 bases, J shed 1 base, and the junction held 10 bases outside the gene matches. CDR1 and CDR2 from the germline V gene are SGHNT and YYREEE (reference sequence). For the CDR3, the DNA is TGTGCCAGCAAGCCCGGGACTAGTCGGGGCACAGATACGCAGTATTTT. Its protein is CASKPGTSRGTDTQYF.

This clone has more than one count but fewer than ten. CDR3 region: CASSQDSPGGGYSPLHF. The CDR3 region has the DNA TGCGCCAGCAGCCAAGATAGTCCGGGAGGAGGTTATTCACCCCTCCACTTT. The rearrangement joins TRBV4-3 to TRBJ1-6; no clear D. The germline CDR1 and CDR2 sequences are LGHNA and YSLEER. V lost 0 bases to trimming and J lost 8 bases, with 17 bases between them. CDR3 length: 17 residues.

J is TRBJ1-1 and V is TRBV6-5; D remains ambiguous. Germline CDR1 reads MNHEY; CDR2 reads SVGAGI. Trimming shortened V by 5 bases and J by 3 bases, and 13 bases separated the two germline ends. This CDR3 region has 14 residues. DNA for the CDR3: TGTGCCAGCAGTCCCCCCGGGGAGCACACTGAAGCTTTCTTT. It codes for CASSPPGEHTEAFF.

Comments on this clone: The same CDR3 arises from other DNA sequences in this sample as well. V gene TRBV4-1 combines with J gene TRBJ1-1; weak D call: TRBD1 (6 bases). This CDR3 comprises 11 residues. The germline V and J ends were trimmed by 9 bases and 4 bases, with 9 bases remaining between them. Germline lookup yields CDR1 MGHRA and CDR2 YSYEKL. The CDR3 loop is CASWGPTEAFF. The CDR3 DNA follows: TGCGCCAGTTGGGGGCCCACTGAAGCTTTCTTT.

Only a few counts were recorded for this clone. The V call is TRBV7-9, the J call TRBJ1-4; 8 positions agree with TRBD1. Germline CDR1 is SEHNR and CDR2 is FQNEAQ (reference sequence). Trimming at V came to 2 bases and at J to 8 bases, leaving 7 bases not matched to a gene. The CDR3 is 15 amino acids. Here the CDR3 reads CASSLSDRGREKLFF. CDR3 sequence (DNA): TGTGCCAGCAGCTTAAGCGACAGGGGTAGGGAAAAACTGTTTTTT. The full variable domain, in which reference TRBV7-9 and TRBJ1-4 provide the parts outside the CDR3, is DTGVSQNPRHKITKRGQNVTFRCDPISEHNRLYWYRQTLGQGPEFLTYFQNEAQLEKSRLLSDRFSAERPKGSFSTLEIQRTEQGDSAMYLCASSLSDRGREKLFFGSGTQLSVL.

This chain connects TRBV6-6 to TRBJ2-5; D possibly corresponds to TRBD1 (6 bases). This CDR3 region has 15 residues. V dropped 4 bases and J dropped 1 base, with 13 bases sitting between them. Germline V gives CDR1 MNHNY, CDR2 SVGAGI (reference sequence). The CDR3 nucleotides read TGTGCCAGCAGTTTTACAGGGCTACCCCAAGAGACCCAGTACTTC. Its protein is CASSFTGLPQETQYF.

The chain has TRBV7-2 and TRBJ1-5; D is perhaps TRBD1 (6 bases). The CDR3 runs 17 residues. Trimming cost V 1 base and J 7 bases, with 20 bases left between them. CDR1 and CDR2 from the germline V gene are SGHTA and FQGNSA. For the CDR3, the DNA is TGTGCCAGCAGCTTAGTCGGGGGGGGAGGGACAAACCAGCCCCAGCATTTT. Translating gives CASSLVGGGGTNQPQHF.

This chain links TRBV30 with TRBJ1-2, with TRBD1 identical over 7 bases. The CDR3 contains 12 residues. The junction had 5 bases not matched to a gene; V was cut back by 3 bases and J by 7 bases. In germline, CDR1 is GTSNPN, CDR2 SVGIG (reference sequence). As DNA, the CDR3 is TGTGCCTGGAGCTCACAGGGGATTGGCTACACCTTC. It specifies CAWSSQGIGYTF. Filled out from reference TRBV30 and TRBJ1-2, the complete variable domain reads SQTIHQWPATLVQPVGSPLSLECTVEGTSNPNLYWYRQAAGRGLQLLFYSVGIGQISSEVPQNLSASRPQDRQFILSSKKLLLSDSGFYLCAWSSQGIGYTFGSGTRLTVV.

The chain couples TRBV6-5 to TRBJ2-1; 11 positions agree with TRBD2. Germline lookup yields CDR1 MNHEY and CDR2 SVGAGI. The CDR3 runs to 14 residues. J gave up 6 bases and V 6 bases, and 4 bases lay outside the gene matches. The CDR3 DNA reads TGTGCCAGCAGCCGCGGGACTAGCGGCAATGAGCAGTTCTTC. Protein: CASSRGTSGNEQFF.

The chain is built from TRBV7-9 and TRBJ1-1; unclear D gene. CDR1 SEHNR and CDR2 FQNEAQ come from the germline V gene (reference sequence). This CDR3 region has 13 residues. Trimming left V 3 bases short and J 4 bases short, with 9 bases between. The CDR3 DNA follows: TGTGCCAGCAGCTTCTTTGGCGGCACTGAAGCTTTCTTT. It codes for CASSFFGGTEAFF.